This TCR beta chain comes out of a study of T cell responses to AZD1222 COVID-19 vaccine. The protocol was immunoSEQ multiplex PCR, while the TCRdb copy is restricted to in-frame clones and leaves out a portion. Of about 150,000 clones listed, about 89% are singletons. Study-wide results and caveats: Seropositivity was recorded at baseline in only 5 or 6 AZD1222 recipients. Across the whole spike, CD4 TCRs peaked at regions 160-218 and 743-854. Without day 14 samples, only post-peak T cell repertoires were studied. Spike-specific TCR breadth rose after two AZD1222 doses, and depth rose as well.

In germline, CDR1 is KGHSH, CDR2 LQKENI. With 6 bases clipped from V and 4 bases from J, the junction kept 3 bases outside the gene matches. The CDR3 has 12 amino acids. Remarks on this clone: Antigen: not known. At the DNA level, this CDR3 is encoded by other sequences in the same sample as well.

This specimen consisted of peripheral blood, obtained 28 days after the second dose of the MenACWY control vaccine. The TCR sequence derives from an adult who received the MenACWY meningococcal vaccine as a control. This chain uses TRBV18 with TRBJ2-7; 7 positions agree with TRBD2. DNA for the CDR3: TGTGCCAGCTCCCCGGGAGGTTACGAGCAGTACTTC. Its protein product is CASSPGGYEQYF.